This entry concerns a single T cell receptor beta chain. The entry originates in a study of shared clonotypes between healthy human individuals. Study information: Per donor, CD8 memory used one plate, CD8 naive used two, CD4 memory used three and CD4 naive used three.

This table comes from immunoSEQ multiplex PCR, and its TCRdb copy is limited to in-frame clones, with some not included. The sample lists more than 1 million clones, 70% to 80% occurring once. The receptor's source is a man aged 18 to 35 in good health. Some clones in this sample may be carry-over from other donors' samples. The sample was memory CD4+ T cells from PBMCs. Subset: CD45RA-negative fraction.

CDR3 protein: CAISDWLAGRDEQFF. CDR3 nucleotide sequence: TGTGCCATCAGTGACTGGTTAGCGGGTAGGGATGAGCAGTTCTTC. The V gene is TRBV10-3, the J gene TRBJ2-1; 7 bases match TRBD2. CDR3 length: 15 amino acids. CDR1 is ENHRY, CDR2 SYGVKD, per germline. J gave up 8 bases and V 3 bases, and 10 bases lay outside the gene matches.